This T cell receptor beta chain originates from a study of T cells expressing NK-cell markers. The CDR3 loop spans 18 amino acids. TCRdb reprocessed the 5' RACE reads and reports one entry per CDR3 protein, with no DNA. The specimen's table records 200,000 to 300,000 distinct CDR3 sequences. This sequence was found in a young man in good health. The source material was blood T cells: a sorted CD56 or NKG2C T cell subset, CD4+ or CD8+ T cells, or bulk PBMC T cells (not recorded which). The chain is built from TRBV12-3 or TRBV12-4 and TRBJ2-6; there is no DNA to check the TCRdb D call of TRBD1. CDR3 in amino acids: CASSITGRRFSGANVLTF.